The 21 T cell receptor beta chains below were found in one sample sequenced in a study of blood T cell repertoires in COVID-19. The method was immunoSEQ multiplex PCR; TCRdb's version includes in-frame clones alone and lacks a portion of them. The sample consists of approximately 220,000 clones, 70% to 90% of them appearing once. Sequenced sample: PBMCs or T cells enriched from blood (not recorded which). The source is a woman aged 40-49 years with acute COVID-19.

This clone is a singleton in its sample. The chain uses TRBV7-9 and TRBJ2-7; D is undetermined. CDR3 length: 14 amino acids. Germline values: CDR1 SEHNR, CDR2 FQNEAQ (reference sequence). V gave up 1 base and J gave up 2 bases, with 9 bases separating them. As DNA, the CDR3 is TGTGCCAGCAGCTTAGATCCACTCACCTACGAGCAGTACTTC. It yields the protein CASSLDPLTYEQYF.

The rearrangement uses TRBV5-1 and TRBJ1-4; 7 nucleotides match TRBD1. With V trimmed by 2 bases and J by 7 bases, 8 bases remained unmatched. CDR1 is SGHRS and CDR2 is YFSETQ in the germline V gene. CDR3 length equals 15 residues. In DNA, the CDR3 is TGCGCCAGCAGCTTCGGGCAGGGGGGCGCTGAAAAACTGTTTTTT. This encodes CASSFGQGGAEKLFF.

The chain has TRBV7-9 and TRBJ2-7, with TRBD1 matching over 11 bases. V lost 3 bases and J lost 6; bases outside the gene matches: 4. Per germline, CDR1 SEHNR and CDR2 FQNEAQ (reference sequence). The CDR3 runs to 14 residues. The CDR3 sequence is CASSFGQGAPEQYF. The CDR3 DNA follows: TGTGCCAGCAGCTTTGGACAGGGGGCGCCCGAGCAGTACTTC. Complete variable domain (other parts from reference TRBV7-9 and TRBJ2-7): DTGVSQNPRHKITKRGQNVTFRCDPISEHNRLYWYRQTLGQGPEFLTYFQNEAQLEKSRLLSDRFSAERPKGSFSTLEIQRTEQGDSAMYLCASSFGQGAPEQYFGPGTRLTVT.

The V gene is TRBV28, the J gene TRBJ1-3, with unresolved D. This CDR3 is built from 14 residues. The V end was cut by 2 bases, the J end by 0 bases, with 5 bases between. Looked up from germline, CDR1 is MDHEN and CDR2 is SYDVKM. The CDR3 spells CASSLEPSGNTIYF. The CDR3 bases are TGTGCCAGCAGTTTAGAGCCCTCTGGAAACACCATATATTTT. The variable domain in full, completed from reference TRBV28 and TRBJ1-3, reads DVKVTQSSRYLVKRTGEKVFLECVQDMDHENMFWYRQDPGLGLRLIYFSYDVKMKEKGDIPEGYSVSREKKERFSLILESASTNQTSMYLCASSLEPSGNTIYFGEGSWLTVV.

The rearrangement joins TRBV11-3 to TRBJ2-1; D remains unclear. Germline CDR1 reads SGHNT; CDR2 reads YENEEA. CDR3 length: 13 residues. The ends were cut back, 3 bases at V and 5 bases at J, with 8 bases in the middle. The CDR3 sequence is CASSFHRDNEQFF. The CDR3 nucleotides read TGTGCCAGCAGCTTCCACCGGGACAATGAGCAGTTCTTC.

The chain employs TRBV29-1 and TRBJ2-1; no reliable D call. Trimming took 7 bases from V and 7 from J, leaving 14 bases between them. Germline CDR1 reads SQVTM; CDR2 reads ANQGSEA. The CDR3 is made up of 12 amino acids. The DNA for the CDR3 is TGCAGCGCGTTCAAGGCGGCGAATGAGCAGTTCTTC. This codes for CSAFKAANEQFF.

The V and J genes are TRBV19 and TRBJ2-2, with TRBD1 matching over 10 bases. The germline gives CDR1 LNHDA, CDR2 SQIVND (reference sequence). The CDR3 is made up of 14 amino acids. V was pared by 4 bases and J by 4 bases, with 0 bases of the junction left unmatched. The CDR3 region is CASSRQGATGELFF. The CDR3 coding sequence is TGTGCCAGTAGTAGACAGGGGGCCACCGGGGAGCTGTTTTTT.

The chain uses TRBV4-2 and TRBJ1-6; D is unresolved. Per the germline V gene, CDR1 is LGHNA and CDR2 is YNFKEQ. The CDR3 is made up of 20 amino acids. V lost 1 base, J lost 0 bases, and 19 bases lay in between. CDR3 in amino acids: CASSQGVGNSGSSYNSPLHF. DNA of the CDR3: TGTGCCAGCAGCCAAGGAGTAGGCAACTCGGGGAGCTCCTATAATTCACCCCTCCACTTT.

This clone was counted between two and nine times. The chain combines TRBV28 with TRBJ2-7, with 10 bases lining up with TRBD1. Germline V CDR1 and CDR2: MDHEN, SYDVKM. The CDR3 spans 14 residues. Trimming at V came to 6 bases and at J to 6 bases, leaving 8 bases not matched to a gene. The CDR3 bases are TGTGCCAGCAGGGGACAGGGGTTTGTGAGCGAGCAGTACTTC. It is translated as CASRGQGFVSEQYF.

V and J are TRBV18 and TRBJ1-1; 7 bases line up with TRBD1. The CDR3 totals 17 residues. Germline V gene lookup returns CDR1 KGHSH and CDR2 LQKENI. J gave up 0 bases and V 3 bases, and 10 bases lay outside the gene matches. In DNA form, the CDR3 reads TGTGCCAGCTCACCGGAAAAGACAGGGACTTTGAACACTGAAGCTTTCTTT. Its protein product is CASSPEKTGTLNTEAFF.

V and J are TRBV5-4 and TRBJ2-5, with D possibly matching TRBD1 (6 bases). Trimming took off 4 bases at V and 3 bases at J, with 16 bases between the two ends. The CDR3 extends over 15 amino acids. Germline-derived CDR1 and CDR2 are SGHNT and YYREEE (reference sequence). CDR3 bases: TGTGCCAGCAGCCTCCTCAGGACAGCTGAAGAGACCCAGTACTTC. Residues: CASSLLRTAEETQYF.

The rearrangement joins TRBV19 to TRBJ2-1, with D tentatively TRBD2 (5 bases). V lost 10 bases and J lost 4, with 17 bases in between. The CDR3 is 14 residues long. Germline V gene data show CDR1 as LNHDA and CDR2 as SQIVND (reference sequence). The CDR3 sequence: CATRWGSGYNEQFF. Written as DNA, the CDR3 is TGTGCCACCCGTTGGGGATCGGGATACAATGAGCAGTTCTTC.

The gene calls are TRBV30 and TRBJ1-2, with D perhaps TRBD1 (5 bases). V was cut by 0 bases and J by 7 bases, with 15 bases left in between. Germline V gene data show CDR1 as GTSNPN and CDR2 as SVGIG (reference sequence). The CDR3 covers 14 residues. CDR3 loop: CAWSVAGGNGGYTF. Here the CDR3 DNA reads TGTGCCTGGAGTGTGGCGGGGGGAAACGGTGGCTACACCTTC.

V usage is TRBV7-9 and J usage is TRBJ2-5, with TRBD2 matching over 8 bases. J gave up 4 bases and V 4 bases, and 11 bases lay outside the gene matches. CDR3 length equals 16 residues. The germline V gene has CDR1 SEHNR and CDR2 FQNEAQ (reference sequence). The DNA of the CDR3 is TGTGCCAGCAGCTATCCCCGGGGACTAGGAGGAGAGACCCAGTACTTC. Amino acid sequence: CASSYPRGLGGETQYF.

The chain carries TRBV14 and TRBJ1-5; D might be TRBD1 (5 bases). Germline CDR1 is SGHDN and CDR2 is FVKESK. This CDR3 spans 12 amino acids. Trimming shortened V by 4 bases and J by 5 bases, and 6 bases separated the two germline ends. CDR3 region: CASSRGDQPQHF. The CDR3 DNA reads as TGTGCCAGCAGCCGGGGGGATCAGCCCCAGCATTTT. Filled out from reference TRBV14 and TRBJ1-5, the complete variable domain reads EAGVTQFPSHSVIEKGQTVTLRCDPISGHDNLYWYRRVMGKEIKFLLHFVKESKQDESGMPNNRFLAERTGGTYSTLKVQPAELEDSGVYFCASSRGDQPQHFGDGTRLSIL.

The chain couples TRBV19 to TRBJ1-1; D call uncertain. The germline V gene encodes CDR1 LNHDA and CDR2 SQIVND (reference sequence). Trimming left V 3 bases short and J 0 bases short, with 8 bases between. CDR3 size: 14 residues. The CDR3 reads CASSMLNLNTEAFF. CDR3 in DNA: TGTGCCAGTAGTATGTTAAATTTGAACACTGAAGCTTTCTTT. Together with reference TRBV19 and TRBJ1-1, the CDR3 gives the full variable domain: DGGITQSPKYLFRKEGQNVTLSCEQNLNHDAMYWYRQDPGQGLRLIYYSQIVNDFQKGDIAEGYSVSREKKESFPLTVTSAQKNPTAFYLCASSMLNLNTEAFFGQGTRLTVV.

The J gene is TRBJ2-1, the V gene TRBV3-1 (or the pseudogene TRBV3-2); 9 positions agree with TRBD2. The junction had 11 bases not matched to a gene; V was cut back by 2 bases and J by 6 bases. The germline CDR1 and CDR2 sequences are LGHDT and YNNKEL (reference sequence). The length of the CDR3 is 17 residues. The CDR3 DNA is TGTGCCAGCAGCCAACGAAAAATAGCGGGAGTAGTCAATGAGCAGTTCTTC. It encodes CASSQRKIAGVVNEQFF.

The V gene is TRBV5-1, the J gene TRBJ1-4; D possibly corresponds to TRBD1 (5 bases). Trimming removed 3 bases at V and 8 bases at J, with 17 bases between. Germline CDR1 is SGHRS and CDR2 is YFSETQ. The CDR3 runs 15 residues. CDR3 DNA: TGCGCCAGCAGCTCGAACGCCGGGAGGGACGAAAAACTGTTTTTT. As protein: CASSSNAGRDEKLFF.

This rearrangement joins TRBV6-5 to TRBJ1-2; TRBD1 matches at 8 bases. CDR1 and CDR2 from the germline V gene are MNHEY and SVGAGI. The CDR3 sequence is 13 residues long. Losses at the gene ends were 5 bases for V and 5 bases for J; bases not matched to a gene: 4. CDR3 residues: CASSPGTGYGYTF. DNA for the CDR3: TGTGCCAGCAGTCCCGGGACAGGATATGGCTACACCTTC.

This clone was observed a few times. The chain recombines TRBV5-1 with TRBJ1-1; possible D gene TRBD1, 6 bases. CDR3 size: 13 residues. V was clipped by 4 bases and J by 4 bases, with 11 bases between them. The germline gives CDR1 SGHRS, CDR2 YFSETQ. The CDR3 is CASSTGITTEAFF. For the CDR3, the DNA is TGCGCCAGCAGCACAGGGATTACCACTGAAGCTTTCTTT.

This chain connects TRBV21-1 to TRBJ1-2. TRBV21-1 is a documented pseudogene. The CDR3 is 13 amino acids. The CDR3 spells CATTPWRGYGYTF. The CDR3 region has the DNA TGTGCCACCACCCCCTGGAGGGGATATGGCTACACCTTC.